The 10 T cell receptor beta chains below were found in one sample sequenced in a study of blood T cell repertoires in COVID-19. The repertoire was sequenced with immunoSEQ multiplex PCR; TCRdb's copy has only in-frame clones and lacks some. The sample lists about 360,000 clones, around four fifths occurring once. Sequencing was carried out using peripheral blood. Receptors were obtained from a young man with active or convalescent COVID-19.

The chain is built from TRBV6-5 and TRBJ2-7; TRBD1 matches at 7 bases. With V trimmed by 6 bases and J by 2 bases, 7 bases remained unmatched. The CDR3 is 14 residues long. Per the germline V gene, CDR1 is MNHEY and CDR2 is SVGAGI. CDR3 sequence (DNA): TGTGCCAGCAGACGGGACAGTTCTACCTACGAGCAGTACTTC. Translation: CASRRDSSTYEQYF.

This clone has just a few counts. The rearrangement uses TRBV6-5 and TRBJ2-2; D is undetermined. The CDR3 is made up of 15 amino acids. Germline loops: CDR1 MNHEY, CDR2 SVGAGI. Trimming removed 0 bases at V and 4 bases at J, with 9 bases between. The CDR3 protein is CASSYSIVLTGELFF. As DNA, the CDR3 is TGTGCCAGCAGTTACTCTATAGTCCTCACCGGGGAGCTGTTTTTT.

The V and J genes are TRBV20-1 and TRBJ2-7; 7 bases are a match to TRBD2. CDR1 DFQATT and CDR2 SNEGSKA come from the germline V gene (reference sequence). The CDR3 has 11 amino acids. After removal of 5 bases from V and 5 bases from J, the junction contained 3 bases not matched to a gene. CDR3 region: CSAARGDEQYF. CDR3 in DNA: TGCAGTGCTGCCCGGGGGGACGAGCAGTACTTC.

The chain combines TRBV29-1 with TRBJ2-5; 9 nucleotides agree with TRBD2. The CDR3 extends over 13 amino acids. V lost 7 bases to trimming and J lost 2 bases; unmatched junction nucleotides: 5. Germline V gene sequence: CDR1 SQVTM, CDR2 ANQGSEA. The CDR3 DNA reads TGCAGCGGGAGGACTAGCGCACAAGAGACCCAGTACTTC. Its translation: CSGRTSAQETQYF.

This clone has only a few counts. The gene calls are TRBV7-2 and TRBJ2-1; 8 positions match TRBD2. Germline-derived CDR1 and CDR2 are SGHTA and FQGNSA. V lost 5 bases and J lost 1; bases outside the gene matches: 4. The CDR3 length is 15 residues. The CDR3 sequence: CASSLSGVSYNEQFF. The CDR3 DNA is TGTGCCAGCAGCCTTAGCGGGGTGTCCTACAATGAGCAGTTCTTC.

The chain links TRBV19 to TRBJ1-1, with TRBD1 matching over 7 bases. The V gene's germline CDR1 is LNHDA and CDR2 SQIVND (reference sequence). Trimming cost V 8 bases and J 8 bases; bases outside gene matches: 14. CDR3 length: 14 residues. CDR3 DNA sequence: TGTGCCAGTGGACACCGGGACAGAGACTCCGAAGCTTTCTTT. Translating gives CASGHRDRDSEAFF.

This rearrangement joins TRBV7-3 to TRBJ2-1; possible D gene TRBD2, 6 bases. With 5 bases removed from V and 2 bases from J, the gap between germline ends came to 19 bases. Germline loops: CDR1 SGHTA, CDR2 FQGTGA. The CDR3 spans 17 residues. The CDR3 DNA follows: TGTGCCAGCAGCCTTCGCCTCGGGAGAGGGGCCTACAATGAGCAGTTCTTC. Translated: CASSLRLGRGAYNEQFF.

The chain links TRBV19 to TRBJ1-1; 9 nucleotides line up with TRBD1. J lost 9 bases, V lost 3 bases, and 8 bases had no gene match. The germline V gene has CDR1 LNHDA and CDR2 SQIVND (reference sequence). The CDR3 length is 14 residues. The CDR3, as DNA: TGTGCCAGTAGTATTGGGGGACAGGGTGGAAAAGCTTTCTTT. It yields the protein CASSIGGQGGKAFF.

The chain recombines TRBV6-5 with TRBJ1-1; a weak D match, TRBD1 (6 bases). The germline gives CDR1 MNHEY, CDR2 SVGAGI. V gave up 10 bases and J gave up 3 bases, with 15 bases separating them. The CDR3 is made up of 13 amino acids. DNA for the CDR3: TGTGCCATCTCTCGGACAGTTGACACTGAAGCTTTCTTT. Translated: CAISRTVDTEAFF.

The J gene is TRBJ2-3, the V gene TRBV10-3, with 9 positions matching TRBD2. The CDR3 loop spans 15 amino acids. Germline values: CDR1 ENHRY, CDR2 SYGVKD. Losses at the gene ends were 6 bases for V and 5 bases for J; bases not matched to a gene: 9. This chain's CDR3 is CAIRGGLAPGDTQYF. DNA for the CDR3: TGTGCCATCAGAGGGGGACTAGCCCCGGGAGATACGCAGTATTTT.